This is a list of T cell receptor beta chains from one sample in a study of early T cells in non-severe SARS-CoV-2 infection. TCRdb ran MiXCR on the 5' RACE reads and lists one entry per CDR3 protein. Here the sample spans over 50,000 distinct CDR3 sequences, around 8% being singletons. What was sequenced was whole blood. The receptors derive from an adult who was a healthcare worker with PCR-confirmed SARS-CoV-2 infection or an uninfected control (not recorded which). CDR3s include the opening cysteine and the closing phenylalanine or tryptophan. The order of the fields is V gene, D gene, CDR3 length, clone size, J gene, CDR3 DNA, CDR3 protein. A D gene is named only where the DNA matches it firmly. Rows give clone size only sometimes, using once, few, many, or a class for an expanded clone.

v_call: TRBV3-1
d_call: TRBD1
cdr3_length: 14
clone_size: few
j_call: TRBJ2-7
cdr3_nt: TGTGCCAGCAGCCACGACAGGGGGGCCTACGAGCAGTACTTC
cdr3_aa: CASSHDRGAYEQYF

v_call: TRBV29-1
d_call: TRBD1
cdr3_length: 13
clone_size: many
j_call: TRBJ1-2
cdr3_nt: TGCAGCGTTGAAACAGGGGGCGAGAGTGGCTACACCTTC
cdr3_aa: CSVETGGESGYTF

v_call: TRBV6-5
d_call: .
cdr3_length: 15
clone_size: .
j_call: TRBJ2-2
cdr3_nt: TGTGCCAGCAGACTACACGGGACGAACACCGGGGAGCTGTTTTTT
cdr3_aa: CASRLHGTNTGELFF

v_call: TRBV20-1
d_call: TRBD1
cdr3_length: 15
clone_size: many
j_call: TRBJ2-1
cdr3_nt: TGCAGTGCTAGAGGAAAGACAGGGGATAACAATGAGCAGTTCTTC
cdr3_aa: CSARGKTGDNNEQFF

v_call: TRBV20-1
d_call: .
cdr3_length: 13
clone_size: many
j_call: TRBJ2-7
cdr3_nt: TGCAGTGCTCGCAGGGGGGGGGAGGACGAGCAGTACTTC
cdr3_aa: CSARRGGEDEQYF

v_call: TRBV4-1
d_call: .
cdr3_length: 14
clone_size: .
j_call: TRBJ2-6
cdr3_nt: TGCGCCAGCAGCCAAGGACATGGGGCCAACGTCCTGACTTTC
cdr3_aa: CASSQGHGANVLTF

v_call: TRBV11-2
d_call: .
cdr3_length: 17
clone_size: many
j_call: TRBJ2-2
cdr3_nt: .
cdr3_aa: CASSSSGRAMTPGSCFF

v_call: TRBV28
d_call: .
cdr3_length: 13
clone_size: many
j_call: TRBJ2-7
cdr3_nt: TGTGCCAGCAGTTTATATCTGTCCTACGAGCAGTACTTC
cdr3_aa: CASSLYLSYEQYF

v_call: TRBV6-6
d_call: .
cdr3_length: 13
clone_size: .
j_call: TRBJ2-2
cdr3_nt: TGTGCCAGCCCTGCGAGGAACACCGGGGAGCTGTTTTTT
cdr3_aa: CASPARNTGELFF

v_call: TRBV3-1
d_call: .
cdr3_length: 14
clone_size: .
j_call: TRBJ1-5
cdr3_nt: TGTGCCAGCAGCCATTCCCAGGGGACTCAGCCCCAGCATTTT
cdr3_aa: CASSHSQGTQPQHF

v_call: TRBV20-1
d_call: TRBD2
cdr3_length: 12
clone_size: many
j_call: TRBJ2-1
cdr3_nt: TGCAGTGCTCCTCGGGGGACTACCGACCAGTTCTTC
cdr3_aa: CSAPRGTTDQFF

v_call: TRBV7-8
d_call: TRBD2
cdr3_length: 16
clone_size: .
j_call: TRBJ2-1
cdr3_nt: TGTGCCAGCAGCTACCTAGCGGGGGGATCCGAAAATGAGCAGTTCTTC
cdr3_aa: CASSYLAGGSENEQFF

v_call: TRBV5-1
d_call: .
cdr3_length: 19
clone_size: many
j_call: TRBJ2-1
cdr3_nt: TGCGCCAGCAGCTTGAGGCCGACGGAAGACAGAAGCTCCTACAATGAGCAGTTCTTC
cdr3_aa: CASSLRPTEDRSSYNEQFF

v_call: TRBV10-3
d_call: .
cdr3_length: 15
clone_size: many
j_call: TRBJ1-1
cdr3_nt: TGTGCCATCAGTGAGTCTGAGGGGATGAACACTGAAGCTTTCTTT
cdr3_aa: CAISESEGMNTEAFF

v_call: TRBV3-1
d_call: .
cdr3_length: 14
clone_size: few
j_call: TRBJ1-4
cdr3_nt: TGTGCCAGCAGCCAAGGAAAGGGTAATGAAAAACTGTTTTTT
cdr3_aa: CASSQGKGNEKLFF

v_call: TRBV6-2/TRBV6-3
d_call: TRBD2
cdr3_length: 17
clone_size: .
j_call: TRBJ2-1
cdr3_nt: TGTGCCAGCAGTTGGAGTAGCGGGGCGAGCTCCTACAATGAGCAGTTCTTC
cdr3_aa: CASSWSSGASSYNEQFF

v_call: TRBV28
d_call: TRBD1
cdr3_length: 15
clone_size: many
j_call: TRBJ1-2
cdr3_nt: TGTGCCAGCAGTCCCTCCGGGACAGGGGACGATGGCTACACCTTC
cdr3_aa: CASSPSGTGDDGYTF

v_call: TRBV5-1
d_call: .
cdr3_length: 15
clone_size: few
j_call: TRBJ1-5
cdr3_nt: TGCGCCAGCAGCTTGATACCGCCCGCTAATCAGCCCCAGCATTTT
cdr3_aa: CASSLIPPANQPQHF

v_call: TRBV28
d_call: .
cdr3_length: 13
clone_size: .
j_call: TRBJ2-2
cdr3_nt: TGTGCCAGCAGTGTCCGAAACACCGGGGAGCTGTTTTTT
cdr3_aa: CASSVRNTGELFF

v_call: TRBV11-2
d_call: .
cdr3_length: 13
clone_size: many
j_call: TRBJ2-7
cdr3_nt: TGTGCCAGCAGCTGGGGACCCACCTACGAGCAGTACTTC
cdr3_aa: CASSWGPTYEQYF

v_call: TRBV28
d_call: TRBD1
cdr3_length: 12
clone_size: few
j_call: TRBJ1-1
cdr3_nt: TGTGCCACCTCCTTAGGACAGGGGGGAGCTTTCTTT
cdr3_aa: CATSLGQGGAFF

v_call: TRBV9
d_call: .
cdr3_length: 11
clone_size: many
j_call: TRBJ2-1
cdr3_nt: TGTGCCAGCAGAGGGGGAAATGAGCAGTTCTTC
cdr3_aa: CASRGGNEQFF

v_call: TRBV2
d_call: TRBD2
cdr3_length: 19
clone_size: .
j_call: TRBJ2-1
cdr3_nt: TGTGCCAGCAGTGAAGCGAAACCCGGGAGCGGGGGGCCGATCAATGAGCAGTTCTTC
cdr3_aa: CASSEAKPGSGGPINEQFF

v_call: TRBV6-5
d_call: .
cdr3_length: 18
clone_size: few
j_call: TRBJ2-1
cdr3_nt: .
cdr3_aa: CASSYSGFSGPEDNEQFF

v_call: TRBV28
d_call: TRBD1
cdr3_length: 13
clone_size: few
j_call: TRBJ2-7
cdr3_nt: TGTGCCAGCAGTGCAACAGGGGGCTACGAGCAGTACTTC
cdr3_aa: CASSATGGYEQYF

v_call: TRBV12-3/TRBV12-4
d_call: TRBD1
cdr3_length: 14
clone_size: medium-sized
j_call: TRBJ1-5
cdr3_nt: TGTGCCAGCAGCGGGACAGATAGCAATCAGCCCCAGCATTTT
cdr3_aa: CASSGTDSNQPQHF

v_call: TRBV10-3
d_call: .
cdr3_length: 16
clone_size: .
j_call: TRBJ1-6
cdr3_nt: TGTGCCATCAGGCAGGAGGGCGGAAATTATAATTCACCCCTCCACTTT
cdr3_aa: CAIRQEGGNYNSPLHF

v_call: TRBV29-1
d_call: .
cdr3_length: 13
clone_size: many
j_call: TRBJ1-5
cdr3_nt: TGCAGCGTTGGGTGGGGCGGCAATCAGCCCCAGCATTTT
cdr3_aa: CSVGWGGNQPQHF

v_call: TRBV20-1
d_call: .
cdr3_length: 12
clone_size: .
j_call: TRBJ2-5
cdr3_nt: TGCAGTGCTCCAGCTAACCAAGAGACCCAGTACTTC
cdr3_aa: CSAPANQETQYF

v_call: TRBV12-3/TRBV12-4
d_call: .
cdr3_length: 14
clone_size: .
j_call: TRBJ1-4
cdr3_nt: TGTGCCAGCAGTCCCCAGGCGAGTAATGAAAAACTGTTTTTT
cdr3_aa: CASSPQASNEKLFF

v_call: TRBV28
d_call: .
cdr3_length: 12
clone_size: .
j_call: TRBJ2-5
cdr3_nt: TGTGCCAGCAGTTCCCCGCAAGAGACCCAGTACTTC
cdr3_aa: CASSSPQETQYF

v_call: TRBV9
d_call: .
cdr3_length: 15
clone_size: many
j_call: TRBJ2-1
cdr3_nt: TGTGCCAGCAGCGTCGGCGGGGGCCGGGGCAATGAGCAGTTCTTC
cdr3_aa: CASSVGGGRGNEQFF

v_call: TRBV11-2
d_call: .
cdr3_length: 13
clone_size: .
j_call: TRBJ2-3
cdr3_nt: TGTGCCAGCAGTCGGACAGACGAAGATACGCAGTATTTT
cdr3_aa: CASSRTDEDTQYF

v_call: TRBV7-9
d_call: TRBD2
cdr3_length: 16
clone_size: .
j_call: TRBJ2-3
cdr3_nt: TGTGCCAGCAGCCCCGGACTAGCGGGAGTGGCAGATACGCAGTATTTT
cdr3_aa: CASSPGLAGVADTQYF

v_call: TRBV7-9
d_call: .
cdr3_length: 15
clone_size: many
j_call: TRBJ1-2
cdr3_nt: TGTGCCAGCAGCCCCCGACAAGGAGCTAACTATGGCTACACCTTC
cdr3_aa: CASSPRQGANYGYTF

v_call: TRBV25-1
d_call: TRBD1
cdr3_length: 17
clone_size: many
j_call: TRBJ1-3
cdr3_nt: TGTGCCAGCAGGGGAACAGGGGGGAATCACTCTGGAAACACCATATATTTT
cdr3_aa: CASRGTGGNHSGNTIYF

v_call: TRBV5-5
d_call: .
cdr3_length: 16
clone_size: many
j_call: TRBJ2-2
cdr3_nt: TGTGCCAGCAGCCCTTGGGGGACCCGAAGCACCGGGGAGCTGTTTTTT
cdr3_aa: CASSPWGTRSTGELFF

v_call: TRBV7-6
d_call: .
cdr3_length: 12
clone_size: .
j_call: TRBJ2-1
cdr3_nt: TGTGCCAGCAGCCGTCCTGACAATGAGCAGTTCTTC
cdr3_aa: CASSRPDNEQFF

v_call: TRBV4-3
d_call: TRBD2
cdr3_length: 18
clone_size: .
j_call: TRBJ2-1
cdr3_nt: TGCGCCAGCAGCCAAGATATGGCTAGCGGGCCTAACCACAATGAGCAGTTCTTC
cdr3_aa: CASSQDMASGPNHNEQFF

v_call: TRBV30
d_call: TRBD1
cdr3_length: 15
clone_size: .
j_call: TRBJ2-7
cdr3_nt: TGTGCCTGGAGCCCCAGAGGACAGGGGGCCCACGAGCAGTACTTC
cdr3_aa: CAWSPRGQGAHEQYF

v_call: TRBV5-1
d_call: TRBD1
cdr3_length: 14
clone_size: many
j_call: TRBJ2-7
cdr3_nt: TGCGCCAGCAGCTTGAGGGACAGGGGGCGCGAGCAGTACTTC
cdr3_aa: CASSLRDRGREQYF

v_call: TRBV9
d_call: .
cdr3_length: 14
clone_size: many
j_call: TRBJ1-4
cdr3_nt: TGTGCCAGCAGCGCGGAGATTTTTAATGAAAAACTGTTTTTT
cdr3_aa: CASSAEIFNEKLFF

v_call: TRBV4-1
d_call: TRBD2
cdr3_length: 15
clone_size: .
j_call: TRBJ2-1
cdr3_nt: TGCGCCAGCAGCCAACCTAGCGGGGGGGGCGGTGAGCAGTTCTTC
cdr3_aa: CASSQPSGGGGEQFF

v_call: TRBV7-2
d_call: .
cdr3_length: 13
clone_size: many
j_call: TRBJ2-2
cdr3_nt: TGTGCCAGCAGCCCGCGAGTAACCGGGGAGCTGTTTTTT
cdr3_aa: CASSPRVTGELFF

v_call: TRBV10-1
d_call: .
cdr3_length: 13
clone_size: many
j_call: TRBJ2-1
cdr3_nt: TGCGCCAGCAGTGAGTTTCGTTACAATGAGCAGTTCTTC
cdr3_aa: CASSEFRYNEQFF

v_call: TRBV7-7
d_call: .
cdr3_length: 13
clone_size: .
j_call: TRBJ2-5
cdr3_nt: TGTGCTAGCAGCCCGTCCGGAGGAGAGACCCAGTACTTC
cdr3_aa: CASSPSGGETQYF

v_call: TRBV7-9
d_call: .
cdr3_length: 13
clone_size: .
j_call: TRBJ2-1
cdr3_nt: TGTGCCAGCAGCTTAGATCCAGGGAATGATGAATTCTTC
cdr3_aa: CASSLDPGNDEFF

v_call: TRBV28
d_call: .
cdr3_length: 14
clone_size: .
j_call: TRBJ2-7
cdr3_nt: TGTGCCAGCACCCCTCCCTGGGCCGCCTACGAGCAGTACTTC
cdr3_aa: CASTPPWAAYEQYF

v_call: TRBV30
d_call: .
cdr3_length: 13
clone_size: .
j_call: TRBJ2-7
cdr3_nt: TGTGCCTGGAGGAGGGGGGGCCCCTACGAGCAGTACTTC
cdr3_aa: CAWRRGGPYEQYF